One T cell receptor (beta chain) is described in this entry. What it recognizes is unknown. Mouse gene names apply. Sequencing ends 1 residue short of the CDR3 end; the germline J gene provides the rest. The CDR3 has 12 residues. V lost 4 bases and J lost 10; bases outside the gene matches: 4. Germline V gene lookup returns CDR1 SGHLS and CDR2 HYDKME. These data are taken from a study of tissue T cells after allogeneic stem cell transplantation. Survey-depth TCRbeta CDR3 sequencing reported V/J genes and productive frequencies. Measured with immunoSEQ multiplex PCR; TCRdb has only the in-frame clones, and not every one. Among roughly 45,000 clones listed, around 73% were seen once. Study-level findings and limits: Shared clones across patients were few; motif clustering revealed tissue-specific shared signatures. Tissue-detected TCR repertoire was only partly captured by blood and spleen T cells. Anatomically similar tissues had similar TCR repertoires within each patient.

The chain uses TRBV12-2 and TRBJ2-3; TRBD2 matches at 10 bases. The specimen was sorted cells pooled from one or two spleens. The clonotype comes from a pool of C57BL/6 mice in good health. The CDR3 here is CASSTTGGPLYF. The CDR3 DNA, read in part, is TGTGCCAGCTCAACGACTGGGGGGCCGCTGTAT. The variable domain in full, completed from reference TRBV12-2 and TRBJ2-3, reads NSGVVQSPRYIIKGKGERSILKCIPISGHLSVAWYQQTQGQELKFFIQHYDKMERDKGNLPSRFSVQQFDDYHSEMNMSALELEDSAVYFCASSTTGGPLYFGSGTRLTVL.